A single TCR beta chain is shown here with its context. What it binds is unknown. The data are from a study of T cell repertoires in cytomegalovirus infection. Looking at the study overall: The public TCR beta signatures pointed to both CMV infection and matching HLA type.

In TCRdb, the reads were re-called with MiXCR into one record per CDR3 protein. The sample has a few hundred thousand distinct CDR3 sequences; about 17% are singletons. Looked up from germline, CDR1 is LGHNA and CDR2 is YNFKEQ. Trimming cost V 2 bases and J 5 bases, with 9 bases left between them. This CDR3 is built from 13 residues. Findings and limits, study-wide: Frequencies of public TCR beta families were cumulated, and this identified carriers of CMV plus the relevant HLA. Dominant in the ex vivo response were TCR beta clonotypes restricted by HLA-C and specific for CMV.

The sample consisted of PBMCs. V usage is TRBV4-2 and J usage is TRBJ1-2; D is unresolved. The receptor comes from a human donor in good health (CMV status not recorded). Some clones in this sample may be carry-over from other donors' samples. The CDR3 loop is CASSQSTVYGYTF. Here the CDR3 DNA reads TGTGCCAGCAGCCAAAGTACAGTTTATGGCTACACCTTC.